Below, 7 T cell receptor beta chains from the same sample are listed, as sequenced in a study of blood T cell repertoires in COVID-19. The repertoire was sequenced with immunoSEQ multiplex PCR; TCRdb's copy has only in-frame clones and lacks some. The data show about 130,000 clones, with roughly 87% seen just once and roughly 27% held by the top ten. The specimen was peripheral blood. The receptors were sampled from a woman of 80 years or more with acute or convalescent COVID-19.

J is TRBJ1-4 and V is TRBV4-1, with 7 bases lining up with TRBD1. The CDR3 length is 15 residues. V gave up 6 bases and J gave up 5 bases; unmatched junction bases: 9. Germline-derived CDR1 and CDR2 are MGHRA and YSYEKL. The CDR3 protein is CASSSGQVRNEKLFF. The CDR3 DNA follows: TGCGCCAGCAGTAGTGGACAGGTGAGGAATGAAAAACTGTTTTTT.

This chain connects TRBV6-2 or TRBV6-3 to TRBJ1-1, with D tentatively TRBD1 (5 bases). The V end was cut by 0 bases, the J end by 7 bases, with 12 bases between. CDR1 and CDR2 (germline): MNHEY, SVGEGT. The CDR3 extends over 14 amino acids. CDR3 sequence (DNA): TGTGCCAGCAGTTACTCGAACAGGAAAATTGAAGCTTTCTTT. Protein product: CASSYSNRKIEAFF.

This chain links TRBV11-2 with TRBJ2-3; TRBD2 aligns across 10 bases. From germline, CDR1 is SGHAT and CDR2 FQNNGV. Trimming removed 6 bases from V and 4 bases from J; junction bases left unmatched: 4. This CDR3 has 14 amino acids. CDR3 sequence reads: CASRAGTSADTQYF. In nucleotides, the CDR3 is TGTGCCAGCAGAGCCGGGACTAGCGCAGATACGCAGTATTTT.

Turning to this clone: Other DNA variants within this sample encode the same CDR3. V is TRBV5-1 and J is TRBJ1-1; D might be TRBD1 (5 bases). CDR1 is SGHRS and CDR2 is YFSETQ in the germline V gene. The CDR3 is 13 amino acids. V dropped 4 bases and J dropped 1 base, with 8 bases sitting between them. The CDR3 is CASSRTGNTEAFF. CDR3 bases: TGCGCCAGCAGCCGAACAGGGAACACTGAAGCTTTCTTT.

CDR3 nucleotide sequence: TGTGCCAGCAGCCCTCTTAGCGGGGGATACAATGAGCAGTTCTTC. Its translation: CASSPLSGGYNEQFF. V is TRBV11-2 and J is TRBJ2-1, with 9 bases identical to TRBD2. The CDR3 contains 15 residues. V lost 5 bases, J lost 4 bases, and 6 bases stayed unmatched. Germline V gives CDR1 SGHAT, CDR2 FQNNGV.

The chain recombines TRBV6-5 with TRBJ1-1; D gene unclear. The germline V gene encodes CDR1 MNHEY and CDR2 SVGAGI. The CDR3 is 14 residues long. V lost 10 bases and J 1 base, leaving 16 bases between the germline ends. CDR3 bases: TGTGCCACCTGGCGGCGTCTCAAGAACACTGAAGCTTTCTTT. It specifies CATWRRLKNTEAFF.

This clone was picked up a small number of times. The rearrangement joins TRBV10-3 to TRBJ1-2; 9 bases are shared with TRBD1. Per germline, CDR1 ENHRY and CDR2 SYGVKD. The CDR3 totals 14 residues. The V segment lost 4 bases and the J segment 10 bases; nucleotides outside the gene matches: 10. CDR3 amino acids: CAISGQQGAENYTF. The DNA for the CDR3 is TGTGCCATCAGTGGGCAACAGGGGGCGGAGAACTACACCTTC.